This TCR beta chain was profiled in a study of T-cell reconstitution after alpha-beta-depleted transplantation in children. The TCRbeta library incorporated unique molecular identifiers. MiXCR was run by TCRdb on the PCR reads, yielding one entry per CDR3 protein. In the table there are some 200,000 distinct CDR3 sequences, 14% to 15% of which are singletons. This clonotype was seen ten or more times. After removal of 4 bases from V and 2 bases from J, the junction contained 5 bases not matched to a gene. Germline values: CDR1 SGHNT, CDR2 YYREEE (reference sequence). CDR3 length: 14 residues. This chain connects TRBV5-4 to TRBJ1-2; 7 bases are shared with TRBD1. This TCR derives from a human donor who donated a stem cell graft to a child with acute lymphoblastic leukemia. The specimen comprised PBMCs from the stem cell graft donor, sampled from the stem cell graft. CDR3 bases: TGTGCCAGCAGCCTTATGGACAGGAACTATGGCTACACCTTC. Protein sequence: CASSLMDRNYGYTF.